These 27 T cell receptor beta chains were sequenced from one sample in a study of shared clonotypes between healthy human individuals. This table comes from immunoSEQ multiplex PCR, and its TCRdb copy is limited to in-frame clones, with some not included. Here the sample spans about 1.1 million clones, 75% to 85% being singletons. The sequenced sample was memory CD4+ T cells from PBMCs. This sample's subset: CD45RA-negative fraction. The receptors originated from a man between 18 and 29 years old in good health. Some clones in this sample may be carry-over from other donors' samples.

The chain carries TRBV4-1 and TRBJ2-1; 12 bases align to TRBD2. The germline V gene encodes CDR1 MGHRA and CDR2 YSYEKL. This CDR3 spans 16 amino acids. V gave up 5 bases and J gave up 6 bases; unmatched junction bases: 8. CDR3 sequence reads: CASSSGLAGNPNEQFF. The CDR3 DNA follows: TGCGCCAGCAGCTCGGGACTAGCGGGTAATCCCAATGAGCAGTTCTTC.

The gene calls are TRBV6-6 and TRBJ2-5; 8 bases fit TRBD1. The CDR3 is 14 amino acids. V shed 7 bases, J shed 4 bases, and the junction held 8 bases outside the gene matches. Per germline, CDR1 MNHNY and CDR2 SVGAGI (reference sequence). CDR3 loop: CASTDTGGGETQYF. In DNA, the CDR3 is TGTGCCAGCACCGACACAGGGGGAGGAGAGACCCAGTACTTC.

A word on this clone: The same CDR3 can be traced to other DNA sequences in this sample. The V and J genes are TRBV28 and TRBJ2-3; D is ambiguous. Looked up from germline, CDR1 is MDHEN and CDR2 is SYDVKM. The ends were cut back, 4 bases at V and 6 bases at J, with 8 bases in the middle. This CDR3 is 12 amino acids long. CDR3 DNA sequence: TGTGCCAGCAGTTCCTCACCGGATACGCAGTATTTT. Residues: CASSSSPDTQYF.

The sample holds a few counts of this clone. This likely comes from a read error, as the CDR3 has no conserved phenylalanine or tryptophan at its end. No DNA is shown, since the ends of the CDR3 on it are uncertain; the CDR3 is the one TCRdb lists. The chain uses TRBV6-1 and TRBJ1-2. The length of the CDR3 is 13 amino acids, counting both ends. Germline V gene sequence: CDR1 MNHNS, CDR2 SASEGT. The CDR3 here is CASSEDREESGVG.

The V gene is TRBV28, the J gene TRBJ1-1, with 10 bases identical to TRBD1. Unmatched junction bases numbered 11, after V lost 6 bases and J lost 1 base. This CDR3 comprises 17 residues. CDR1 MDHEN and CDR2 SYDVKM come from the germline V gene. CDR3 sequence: CASSLMGQGFPNTEAFF. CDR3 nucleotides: TGTGCCAGCAGCCTAATGGGACAGGGGTTCCCGAACACTGAAGCTTTCTTT.

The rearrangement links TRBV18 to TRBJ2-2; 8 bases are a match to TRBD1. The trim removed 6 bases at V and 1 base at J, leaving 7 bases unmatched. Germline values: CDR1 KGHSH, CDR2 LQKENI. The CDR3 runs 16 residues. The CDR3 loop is CASSPGQGGNTGELFF. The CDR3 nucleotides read TGTGCCAGCTCCCCAGGACAGGGAGGGAACACCGGGGAGCTGTTTTTT.

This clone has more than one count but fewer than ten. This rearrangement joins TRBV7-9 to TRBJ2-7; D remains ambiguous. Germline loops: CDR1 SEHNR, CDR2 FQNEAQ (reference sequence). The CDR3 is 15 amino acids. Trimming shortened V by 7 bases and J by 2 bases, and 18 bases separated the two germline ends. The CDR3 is CASTVVGTGTYEQYF. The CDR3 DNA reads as TGTGCCAGCACGGTGGTGGGTACTGGAACCTACGAGCAGTACTTC.

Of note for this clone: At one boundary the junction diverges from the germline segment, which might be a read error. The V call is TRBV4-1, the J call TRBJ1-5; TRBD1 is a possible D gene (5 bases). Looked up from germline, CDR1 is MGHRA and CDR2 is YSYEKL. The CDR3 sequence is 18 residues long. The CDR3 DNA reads TGCGCCAGCAACCAAGGTTCGGCCAGGGTGGGTAGCAATCAGCCCCAGCATTTT. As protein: CASNQGSARVGSNQPQHF.

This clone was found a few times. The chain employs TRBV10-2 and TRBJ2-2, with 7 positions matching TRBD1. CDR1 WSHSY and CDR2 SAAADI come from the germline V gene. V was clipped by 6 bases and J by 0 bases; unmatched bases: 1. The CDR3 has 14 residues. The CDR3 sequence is CASSGQANTGELFF. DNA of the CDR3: TGCGCCAGCAGCGGACAGGCGAACACCGGGGAGCTGTTTTTT.

Here the CDR3 reads CASRLPGLAANEQFF. In DNA form, the CDR3 reads TGTGCCAGCAGGCTCCCGGGACTAGCGGCCAATGAGCAGTTCTTC. The chain employs TRBV6-1 and TRBJ2-1, with 11 bases identical to TRBD2. V shed 6 bases, J shed 6 bases, and the junction held 7 bases outside the gene matches. CDR3 length: 15 residues. Germline V CDR1 and CDR2: MNHNS, SASEGT.

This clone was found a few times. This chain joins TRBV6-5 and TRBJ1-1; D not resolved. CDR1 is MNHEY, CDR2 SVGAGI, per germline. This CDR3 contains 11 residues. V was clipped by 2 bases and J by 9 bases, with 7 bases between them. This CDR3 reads CASSYGGKAFF. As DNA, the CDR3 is TGTGCCAGCAGTTACGGTGGGAAAGCTTTCTTT.

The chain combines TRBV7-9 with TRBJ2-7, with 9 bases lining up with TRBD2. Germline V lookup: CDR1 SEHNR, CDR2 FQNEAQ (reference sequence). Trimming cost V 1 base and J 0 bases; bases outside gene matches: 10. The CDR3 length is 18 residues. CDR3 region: CASSLVGSSGGISYEQYF. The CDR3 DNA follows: TGTGCCAGCAGCTTAGTTGGGAGTAGCGGGGGAATCTCCTACGAGCAGTACTTC.

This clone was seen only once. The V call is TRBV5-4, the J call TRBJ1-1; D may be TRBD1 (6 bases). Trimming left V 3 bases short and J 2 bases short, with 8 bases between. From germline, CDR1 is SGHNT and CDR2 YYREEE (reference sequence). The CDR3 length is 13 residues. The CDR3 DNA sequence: TGTGCCAGCAGCTCCGGGACAAACACTGAAGCTTTCTTT. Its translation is CASSSGTNTEAFF.

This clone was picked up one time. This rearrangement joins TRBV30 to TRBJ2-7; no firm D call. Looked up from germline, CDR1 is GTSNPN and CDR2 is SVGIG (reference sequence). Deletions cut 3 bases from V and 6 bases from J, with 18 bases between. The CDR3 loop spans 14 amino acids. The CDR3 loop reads CAWRPRGTSGEQYF. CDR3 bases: TGTGCCTGGAGGCCTCGCGGCACCTCTGGCGAGCAGTACTTC.

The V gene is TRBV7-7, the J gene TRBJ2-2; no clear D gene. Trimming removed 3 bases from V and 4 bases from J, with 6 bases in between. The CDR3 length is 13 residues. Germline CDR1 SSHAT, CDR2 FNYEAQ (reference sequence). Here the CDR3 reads CASSLDLTGELFF. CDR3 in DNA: TGTGCCAGCAGCTTGGACCTCACCGGGGAGCTGTTTTTT.

The CDR3, as DNA: TGCGCCAGCAGTTACCTAGCGGGAGGGCCCAACGAGCAGTACTTC. Amino acid sequence: CASSYLAGGPNEQYF. The chain employs TRBV5-1 and TRBJ2-7; TRBD2 matches 12 bases. The V segment lost 5 bases and the J segment 5 bases; nucleotides outside the gene matches: 8. This CDR3 has 15 amino acids. CDR1 and CDR2 (germline): SGHRS, YFSETQ.

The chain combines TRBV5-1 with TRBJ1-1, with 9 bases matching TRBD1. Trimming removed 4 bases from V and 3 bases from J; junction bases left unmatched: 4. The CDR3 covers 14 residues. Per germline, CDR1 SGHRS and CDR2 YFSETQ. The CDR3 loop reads CASSGGQGDTEAFF. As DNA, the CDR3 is TGCGCCAGCAGCGGGGGACAGGGAGACACTGAAGCTTTCTTT.

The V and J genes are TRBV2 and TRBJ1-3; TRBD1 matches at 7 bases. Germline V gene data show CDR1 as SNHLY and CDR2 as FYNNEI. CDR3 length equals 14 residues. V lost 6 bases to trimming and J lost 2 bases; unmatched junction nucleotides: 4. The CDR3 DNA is TGTGCCAGCAGAGACAGGGTTGCTGGAAACACCATATATTTT. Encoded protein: CASRDRVAGNTIYF.

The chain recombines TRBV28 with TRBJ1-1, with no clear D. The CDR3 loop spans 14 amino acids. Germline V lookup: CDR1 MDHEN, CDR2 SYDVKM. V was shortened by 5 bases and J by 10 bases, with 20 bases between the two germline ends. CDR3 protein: CASSIQYEREGAFF. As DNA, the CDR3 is TGTGCCAGCAGTATCCAGTATGAACGTGAAGGAGCTTTCTTT.

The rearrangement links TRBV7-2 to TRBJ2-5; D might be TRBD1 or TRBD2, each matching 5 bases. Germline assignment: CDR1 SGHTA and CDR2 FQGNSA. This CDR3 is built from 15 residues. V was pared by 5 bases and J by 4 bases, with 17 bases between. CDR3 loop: CASSPPGGGGETQYF. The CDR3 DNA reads TGTGCCAGCAGCCCTCCTGGAGGTGGGGGAGAGACCCAGTACTTC.

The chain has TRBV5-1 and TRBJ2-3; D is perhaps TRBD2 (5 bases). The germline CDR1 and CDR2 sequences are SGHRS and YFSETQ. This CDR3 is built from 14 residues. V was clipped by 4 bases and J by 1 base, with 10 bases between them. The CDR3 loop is CASSPPSRTDTQYF. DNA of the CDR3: TGCGCCAGCAGCCCCCCTAGCCGCACAGATACGCAGTATTTT. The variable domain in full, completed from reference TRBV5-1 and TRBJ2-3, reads KAGVTQTPRYLIKTRGQQVTLSCSPISGHRSVSWYQQTPGQGLQFLFEYFSETQRNKGNFPGRFSGRQFSNSRSEMNVSTLELGDSALYLCASSPPSRTDTQYFGPGTRLTVL.

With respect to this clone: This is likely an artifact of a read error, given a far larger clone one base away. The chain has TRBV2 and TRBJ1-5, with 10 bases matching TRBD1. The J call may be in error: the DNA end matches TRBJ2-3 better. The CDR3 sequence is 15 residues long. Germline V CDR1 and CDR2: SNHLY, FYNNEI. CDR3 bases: TGTGCCAGCAGGGACAGGGGGTTTCTCAATCAGCCCCAGTATTTT. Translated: CASRDRGFLNQPQYF.

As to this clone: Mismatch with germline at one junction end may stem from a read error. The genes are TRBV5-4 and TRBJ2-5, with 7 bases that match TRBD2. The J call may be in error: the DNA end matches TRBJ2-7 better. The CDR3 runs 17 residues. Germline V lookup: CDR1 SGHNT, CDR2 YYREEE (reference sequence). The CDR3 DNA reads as TGCGCCAGCAGCCGAAAGTTAGGCGGGAGTCTCCTCTACGAGCAGTACTTC. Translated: CASSRKLGGSLLYEQYF.

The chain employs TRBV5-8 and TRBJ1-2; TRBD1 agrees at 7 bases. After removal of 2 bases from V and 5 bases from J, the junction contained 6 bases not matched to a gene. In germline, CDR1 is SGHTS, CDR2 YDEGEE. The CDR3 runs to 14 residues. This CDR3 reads CASSLVQTGYGYTF. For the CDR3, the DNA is TGTGCCAGCAGCTTAGTCCAGACAGGGTATGGCTACACCTTC.

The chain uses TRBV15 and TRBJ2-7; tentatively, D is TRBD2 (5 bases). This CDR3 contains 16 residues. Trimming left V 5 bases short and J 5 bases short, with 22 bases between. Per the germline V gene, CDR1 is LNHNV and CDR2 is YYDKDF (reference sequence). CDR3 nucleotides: TGTGCCACCAGCTCCCTATGGGGAGAGGTCCACCACGAGCAGTACTTC. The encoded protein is CATSSLWGEVHHEQYF.

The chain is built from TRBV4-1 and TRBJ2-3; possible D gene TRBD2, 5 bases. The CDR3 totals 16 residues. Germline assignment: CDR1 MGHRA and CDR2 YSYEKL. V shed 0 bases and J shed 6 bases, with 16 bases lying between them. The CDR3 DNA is TGCGCCAGCAGCCAAGATCCCGGGTTGGGAGCGGATACGCAGTATTTT. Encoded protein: CASSQDPGLGADTQYF.

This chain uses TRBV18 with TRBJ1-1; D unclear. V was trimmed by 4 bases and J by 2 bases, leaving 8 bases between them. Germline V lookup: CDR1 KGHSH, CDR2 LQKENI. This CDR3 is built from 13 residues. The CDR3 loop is CASSLEGNTEAFF. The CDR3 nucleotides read TGTGCCAGCTCACTCGAGGGAAACACTGAAGCTTTCTTT.